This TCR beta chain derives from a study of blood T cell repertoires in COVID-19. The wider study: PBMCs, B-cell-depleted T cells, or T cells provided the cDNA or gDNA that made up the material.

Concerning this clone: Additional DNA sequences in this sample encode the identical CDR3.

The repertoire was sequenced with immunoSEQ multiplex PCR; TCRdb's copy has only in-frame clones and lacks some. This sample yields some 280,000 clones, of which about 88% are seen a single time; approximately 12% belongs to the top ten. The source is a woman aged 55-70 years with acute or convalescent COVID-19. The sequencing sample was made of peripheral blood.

The CDR3 loop reads CASSPTVGNTEAFF. The CDR3 region has the DNA TGCGCCAGCAGCCCGACAGTTGGGAACACTGAAGCTTTCTTT. The chain couples TRBV5-1 to TRBJ1-1; D is possibly TRBD1 (5 bases). This CDR3 is built from 14 residues. Between the trimmed V and J ends, which lost 4 bases and 1 base, there was a span of 11 bases. Germline values: CDR1 SGHRS, CDR2 YFSETQ.